These 8 T cell receptor beta chains originate from one sample sequenced in a study of T cells in Graves' hyperthyroidism and ophthalmopathy. Amplified TCR beta CDR3 regions came from RNA transcripts. With the HTBI primer set, the TCR CDR3 went through a first round of RT-PCR. TCRdb itself ran the multiplex PCR reads through MiXCR, one entry per CDR3 protein. The data show around 600,000 distinct CDR3 sequences, about 45% seen once. Sequences were obtained from peripheral blood or thyroid tissue (not recorded which). These receptors were obtained from an adult man with Graves' disease, either hyperthyroidism or ophthalmopathy (not recorded which).

A word on this clonotype: Given a much more abundant clone one base away, this may be a read error. The CDR3 spells CASSLAHGSSYEQYF. CDR3 bases: TGTGCCAGCAGCTTAGCGCACGGGAGCTCCTACGAGCAGTACTTC. The rearrangement links TRBV7-2 to TRBJ2-7, with D perhaps TRBD2 (6 bases). Germline CDR1 SGHTA, CDR2 FQGNSA. This CDR3 region has 15 residues. V dropped 0 bases and J dropped 0 bases, with 9 bases sitting between them.

This rearrangement joins TRBV29-1 to TRBJ1-2, with 10 bases that match TRBD1. J gave up 9 bases and V 6 bases, and 4 bases lay outside the gene matches. The germline gives CDR1 SQVTM, CDR2 ANQGSEA. The CDR3 length is 11 residues. The CDR3 DNA is TGCAGCGTCTCGGGACAGGGGAGCTACACCTTC. This translates into CSVSGQGSYTF.

The gene calls are TRBV9 and TRBJ2-7; TRBD2 matches at 7 bases. The V gene end was trimmed by 3 bases and the J gene end by 0 bases; junction bases not matched to a gene: 3. Germline-derived CDR1 and CDR2 are SGDLS and YYNGEE. The CDR3 runs to 14 residues. The CDR3 nucleotides read TGTGCCAGCAGCGCCGGGACTAACTCCTACGAGCAGTACTTC. The encoded protein is CASSAGTNSYEQYF.

The chain joins TRBV7-9 to TRBJ1-2, with 9 positions matching TRBD1. There are 16 residues in the CDR3. Germline values: CDR1 SEHNR, CDR2 FQNEAQ (reference sequence). V lost 3 bases, J lost 5 bases, and 10 bases stayed unmatched. CDR3 DNA sequence: TGTGCCAGCAGCTTCTTAGGACAGGGGAAAGATTATGGCTACACCTTC. It codes for CASSFLGQGKDYGYTF.

CDR3 in DNA: TGTGCCAGCTCATCAGGACAGGTGGGCAATCAGCCCCAGCATTTT. Its translation: CASSSGQVGNQPQHF. This rearrangement joins TRBV24-1 to TRBJ1-5, with 7 bases that match TRBD1. There are 15 residues in the CDR3. After removal of 11 bases from V and 2 bases from J, the junction contained 11 bases not matched to a gene. In germline, CDR1 is KGHDR, CDR2 SFDVKD.

This clonotype was seen many times. The rearrangement joins TRBV12-3 or TRBV12-4 to TRBJ1-1; no firm D call. Trimming left V 5 bases short and J 4 bases short, with 5 bases between. CDR3 length: 11 residues. The CDR3 region is CASSRATEAFF. CDR3 sequence (DNA): TGTGCCAGCAGTCGCGCCACTGAAGCTTTCTTT.

The J gene is TRBJ1-1, the V gene TRBV15; 9 bases line up with TRBD1. Germline V gene sequence: CDR1 LNHNV, CDR2 YYDKDF (reference sequence). The V and J ends lost 3 bases and 2 bases, in that order; junction bases with no gene match: 4. This CDR3 spans 15 amino acids. The CDR3 coding sequence is TGTGCCACCAGCAGCTTGGGACAGGGAAACACTGAAGCTTTCTTT. This codes for CATSSLGQGNTEAFF.

The chain is built from TRBV5-1 and TRBJ2-2; 7 nucleotides match TRBD1. Germline CDR1 SGHRS, CDR2 YFSETQ. V was pared by 6 bases and J by 1 base, with 3 bases of the junction left unmatched. The length of the CDR3 is 14 residues. The CDR3 DNA sequence: TGCGCCAGCACTGGGGACAGGAACACCGGGGAGCTGTTTTTT. Protein sequence: CASTGDRNTGELFF.